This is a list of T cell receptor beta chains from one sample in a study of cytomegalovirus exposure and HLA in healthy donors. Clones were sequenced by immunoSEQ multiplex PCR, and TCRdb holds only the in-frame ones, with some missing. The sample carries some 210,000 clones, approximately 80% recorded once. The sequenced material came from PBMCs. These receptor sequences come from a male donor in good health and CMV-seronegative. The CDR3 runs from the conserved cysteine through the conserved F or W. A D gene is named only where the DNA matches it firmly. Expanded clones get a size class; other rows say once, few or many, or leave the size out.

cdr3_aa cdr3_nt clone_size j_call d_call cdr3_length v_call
CASRLAGAKNIQYF TGTGCCAGCAGATTAGCGGGAGCCAAAAACATTCAGTACTTC once TRBJ2-4 TRBD2 14 TRBV27
CASRPTGGIGYGYTF TGTGCCAGTAGGCCGACGGGAGGGATTGGCTATGGCTACACCTTC NA TRBJ1-2 NA 15 TRBV19
CASSPSGQGGTGIQYF TGTGCCAGCTCACCCTCGGGACAGGGCGGTACGGGGATTCAGTACTTC NA TRBJ2-4 TRBD1 16 TRBV18
CASSLAAGATDTQYF TGTGCCAGCAGCTTAGCAGCGGGAGCCACAGATACGCAGTATTTT NA TRBJ2-3 TRBD2 15 TRBV13
CASRDRGEQYF TGTGCCAGCCGGGACAGGGGCGAGCAGTACTTC NA TRBJ2-7 TRBD1 11 TRBV11-2
CSVAGREQYF TGCAGCGTCGCCGGGAGGGAGCAGTACTTC NA TRBJ2-5 TRBD2 10 TRBV29-1
CSARLLEQFF TGCAGTGCTAGATTATTGGAGCAGTTCTTC NA TRBJ2-1 NA 10 TRBV20-1
CASSRSGGQQGSNEKLFF TGTGCCAGCAGCCGGTCAGGCGGCCAGCAGGGGTCAAATGAAAAACTGTTTTTT NA TRBJ1-4 NA 18 TRBV4-2
CASSHMSGAGQYGYTF TGTGCCAGCAGCCATATGTCAGGGGCAGGGCAATATGGCTACACCTTC NA TRBJ1-2 NA 16 TRBV14
CASSLEMTSGSTDTQYF TGTGCCAGCAGCTTAGAGATGACTAGCGGAAGCACAGATACGCAGTATTTT NA TRBJ2-3 TRBD2 17 TRBV11-2
CASSRAGGSDGYTF TGTGCCAGCAGCCGTGCAGGGGGAAGTGATGGCTACACCTTC NA TRBJ1-2 TRBD1 14 TRBV7-8
CATSRTGTGGEKLFF TGTGCCACCAGCAGGACCGGGACCGGAGGGGAAAAACTGTTTTTT NA TRBJ1-4 NA 15 TRBV15
CASSPWGQENTEAFF TGTGCCAGCAGCCCCTGGGGACAGGAGAACACTGAAGCTTTCTTT NA TRBJ1-1 TRBD1 15 TRBV11-2
CAWSGGGGISDTQYF TGTGCCTGGAGTGGGGGGGGCGGGATTTCAGATACGCAGTATTTT NA TRBJ2-3 NA 15 TRBV30
CASSEVFVPSYEQYF TGTGCCAGCAGTGAGGTTTTCGTTCCCTCCTACGAGCAGTACTTC NA TRBJ2-7 NA 15 TRBV6-1